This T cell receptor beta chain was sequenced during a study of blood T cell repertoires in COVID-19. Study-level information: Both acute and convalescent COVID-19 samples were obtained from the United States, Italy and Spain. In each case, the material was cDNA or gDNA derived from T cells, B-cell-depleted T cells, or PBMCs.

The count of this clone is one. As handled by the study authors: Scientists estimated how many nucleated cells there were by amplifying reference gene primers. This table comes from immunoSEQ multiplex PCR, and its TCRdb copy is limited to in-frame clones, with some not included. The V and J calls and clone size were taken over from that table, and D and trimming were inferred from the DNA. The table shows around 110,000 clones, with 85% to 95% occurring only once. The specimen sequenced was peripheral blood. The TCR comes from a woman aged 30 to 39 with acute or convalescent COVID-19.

In DNA, the CDR3 is TGTGCCAGCAGTGAGGGGACAGGGGGTGATCAGCCCCAGCATTTT. Its translation: CASSEGTGGDQPQHF. The chain couples TRBV25-1 to TRBJ1-5; 11 bases are shared with TRBD1. Trimming removed 3 bases from V and 5 bases from J; junction bases left unmatched: 3. CDR1 MGHDK and CDR2 SYGVNS come from the germline V gene. The CDR3 totals 15 residues.